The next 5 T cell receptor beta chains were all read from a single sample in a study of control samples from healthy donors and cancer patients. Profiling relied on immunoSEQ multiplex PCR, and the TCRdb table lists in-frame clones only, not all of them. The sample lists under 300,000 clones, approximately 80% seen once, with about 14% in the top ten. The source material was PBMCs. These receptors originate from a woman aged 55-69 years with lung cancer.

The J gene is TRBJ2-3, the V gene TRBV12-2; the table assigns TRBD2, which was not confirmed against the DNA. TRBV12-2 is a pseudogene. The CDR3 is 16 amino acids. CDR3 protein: CASRSWTSGSPDTQYF. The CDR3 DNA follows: TGTGCAAGTCGCTCCTGGACTAGCGGGAGCCCAGATACGCAGTATTTT.

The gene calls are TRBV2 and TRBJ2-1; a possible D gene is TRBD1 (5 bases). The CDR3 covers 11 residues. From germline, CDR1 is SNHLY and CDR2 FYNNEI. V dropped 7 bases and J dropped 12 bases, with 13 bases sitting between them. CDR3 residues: CASTNGQGQFF. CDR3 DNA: TGTGCCAGCACTAACGGACAAGGGCAGTTCTTC.

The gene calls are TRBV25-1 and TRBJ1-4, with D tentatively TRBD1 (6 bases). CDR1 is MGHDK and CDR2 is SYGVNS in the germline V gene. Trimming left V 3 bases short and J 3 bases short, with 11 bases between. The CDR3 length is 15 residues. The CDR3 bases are TGTGCCAGCAGTGAGTTTGCAGGGGCTAATGAAAAACTGTTTTTT. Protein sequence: CASSEFAGANEKLFF.

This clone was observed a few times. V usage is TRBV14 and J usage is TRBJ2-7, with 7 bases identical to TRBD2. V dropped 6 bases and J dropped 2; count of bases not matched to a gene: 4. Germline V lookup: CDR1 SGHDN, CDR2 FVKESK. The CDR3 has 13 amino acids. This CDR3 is CASSLGLAYEQYF. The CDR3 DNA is TGTGCCAGCAGTCTCGGACTAGCCTACGAGCAGTACTTC.

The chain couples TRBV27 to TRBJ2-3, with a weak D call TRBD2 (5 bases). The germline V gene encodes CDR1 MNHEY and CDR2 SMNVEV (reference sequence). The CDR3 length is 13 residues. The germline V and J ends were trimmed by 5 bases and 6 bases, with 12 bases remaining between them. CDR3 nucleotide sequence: TGTGCCAGCAGTCAGTCGGGATCCGATACGCAGTATTTT. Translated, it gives CASSQSGSDTQYF.